This TCR beta chain was retrieved from a study of persistence of HIV-infected CD4 T cells. Study at large: Antigen stimulation activated a lower proportion of cells, more of them memory, than anti-CD3/anti-CD28 stimulation.

Turning to this clone: The antigen is not known.

Cells were stimulated nonspecifically with anti-CD3/anti-CD28 magnetic beads. Responding CD4+ T cells were sorted by upregulation of both CD40 ligand and CD69. The CDR3 spans 15 residues. Germline V CDR1 and CDR2: SGHAT, FQNNGV. J lost 7 bases, V lost 2 bases, and 4 bases had no gene match. Sequencing used immunoSEQ version 4 in survey mode. TCRdb keeps only in-frame clones here, not all; method: immunoSEQ multiplex PCR. Of around 47,000 clones listed, 91% were seen once; the top ten hold about 1.7%. The sequence was collected from an adult man with HIV who was CMV-seropositive. This chain uses TRBV11-2 with TRBJ1-4; 10 nucleotides line up with TRBD1. The specimen was CD4+ T cells sorted from PBMCs after 18-hour stimulation, collected from a patient who received antiretroviral therapy. This CDR3 is CASSLQDRGFEKLFF. The CDR3 nucleotides are TGTGCCAGCAGCTTACAGGACAGGGGGTTTGAAAAACTGTTTTTT.